Given below is one T cell receptor (beta chain) in context. Its antigen is unknown. No per-base quality is available; no much larger clone lies one base away. This record belongs to a study of blood T cells in healthy people across ages (dated by TCRdb to the mid-2010s). Looking at the study overall: Template switching captured roughly one uniquely barcoded TCR beta cDNA molecule per two T cells in model experiments. Using deep sequencing normalized with unique cDNA molecular identifiers, the study measured how TCR beta repertoire diversity changes with age. Four age groups were formed from the donors: young (average around 15 years), middle-aged (around 40), aged (around 68) and long-lived (roughly 88). To avoid experimental bias, donors of different ages were randomly spread across the sequencing lanes. For two donors (one aged 18 to 30 and one aged 80 or older), the study analyzed two additional independent replicas of 1 million unique cDNA reads from the same blood draw.

V drops 5 bases and J drops 2 bases, leaving 15 bases in between. The CDR3 contains 14 residues, cysteine and phenylalanine counted. Only the CDR3 region is kept as DNA, spanning 42 bases read in frame from base 1. CDR1 and CDR2, per the germline V gene, are SQVTM and ANQGSEA. The investigation overall reported the following: Total diversity estimates from one million sequenced T cells were considered lower bounds and underestimates. The CMV infection status of donors was not known, potentially confounding age-related changes in expanded clonotypes. Conclusive comparison of naive and antigen-experienced compartments was prevented by the profiling of bulk unsorted PBMCs. A strong correlation was found between observed TCR beta diversity and the percentage of naive T cells measured by flow cytometry. As age increased, observed TCR beta diversity per million T cells dropped in a roughly linear way, and a significant reduction was already evident by age around 41. The long-lived group showed more naive CD4+ T cells, fewer expanded clones and increased TCR diversity than the aged group, suggesting age selection.

Receptor amplification or capture employed 5' RACE. Sequenced using an Illumina HiSeq 2500. A second PCR of about 6 to 11 cycles was performed with a sample-barcoded 5' primer and a J-beta primer mix. A unique molecular identifier was introduced onto each TCR beta cDNA molecule by a template-switch 5' adaptor carrying 12 random nucleotides. At least 2.5 million CDR3-containing paired-end reads were obtained from each sample. The Mint cDNA synthesis kit, primed by a TRBC-specific oligonucleotide, was used to synthesize first-strand cDNA from all RNA. All cDNA was treated with uracil-DNA glycosylase and then went through a first 18-cycle PCR with the universal primers M1SS and BC2_uni_R. Turning to the authors' computational methods: Normalization of each sample was performed by random selection of 1 million high-quality reads, each carrying a distinct molecular identifier. Instead of being binned into consensus sequences, reads that shared molecular identifiers were thrown out. MiTCR, with a Q25 quality threshold and the strictest error-elimination algorithm, was used for CDR3 identification, clonotype clustering and error correction. A nonparametric unseen species model with Euler transformation was used to estimate a lower bound on total TCR beta diversity. TCRdb handled the public reads itself, with Q25 trimming in fastp and clone calling in MiXCR, and kept productive beta chains. One record per CDR3 amino acid sequence lists the most common genes and DNA. The V and J calls were not made by the authors but by TCRdb's processing. This sample is represented by about 640,000 distinct CDR3 sequences; under 65% of them were singletons. The top ten constitute 30% to 45% of the sample.

Systemically healthy Caucasian individuals from Russia, around 38 in total and aged roughly 6 to 90 years, were included as donors. Each donor gave 8 to 10 milliliters of peripheral blood, collected into EDTA-treated Vacutainer tubes. Ficoll-Paque density-gradient centrifugation was used to isolate PBMCs, with at least 6 million obtained per sample. Total RNA was extracted from PBMCs with Trizol reagent, with at least 6 micrograms obtained per sample. Naive CD45RAhigh/CD27high T cell percentages were measured by flow cytometry on a PBMC aliquot from every donor. The receptor chain draws on TRBV29-1 and TRBJ1-2; the D gene remains uncertain. This TCR was sampled from a man aged 55 to 70 in good health. The sequencing sample was made of blood. Read as DNA, the sequence is TGCAGCGTTCCTCTAGAAGCAGGCAACTATGGCTACACCTTC. Its protein reads: CSVPLEAGNYGYTF.